Listed below are T cell receptor beta chains from one sample, sequenced in a study of early T cells in non-severe SARS-CoV-2 infection. TCRdb used MiXCR to reprocess the 5' RACE reads, holding one entry per CDR3 protein. This table holds under 85,000 distinct CDR3 sequences, around 10% found once. The sample was whole blood, taken at baseline. The receptors shown here come from an adult who was a healthcare worker with PCR-confirmed SARS-CoV-2 infection or an uninfected control (not recorded which). The donor label of this sample is uncertain. Each CDR3 is given with its conserved first and last residue. Fields, in order: D gene, V gene, clone size, J gene, CDR3 DNA, CDR3 protein. The D gene is left open where the match is weak. A row's size may be missing; if present it is once, few, many or a size class.

>TRBD1|TRBV5-1|many|TRBJ1-4
TGCGCCAGCAGCTTACAACCGACAGGGTCAACTGAAAAACTGTTTTTT
CASSLQPTGSTEKLFF
>TRBD2|TRBV18|.|TRBJ2-3
TGTGCCAGCTCTCCACCGGGACTAGAACCTGACCCAGATACGCAGTATTTT
CASSPPGLEPDPDTQYF
>.|TRBV29-1|many|TRBJ1-5
TGCAGCGTTGCAACCGGCGGGAACCACCCCCAGCATTTT
CSVATGGNHPQHF
>.|TRBV10-3|.|TRBJ2-5
TGTGCCATCAGGACTACAGAGTCAGAGACCCAGTACTTC
CAIRTTESETQYF
>TRBD2|TRBV7-8|.|TRBJ2-5
TGTGCCAGCAGCAACCGACTAGCGGGGGGCGGAGAGACCCAGTACTTC
CASSNRLAGGGETQYF
>.|TRBV12-3/TRBV12-4|few|TRBJ1-1
TGTGCCAGCAGCTTGGGGGCTAGTAACACTGAAGCTTTCTTT
CASSLGASNTEAFF
>TRBD2|TRBV2|many|TRBJ2-3
TGTGCCACCTCCGGACTAGCGGGAGCAGATACGCAGTATTTT
CATSGLAGADTQYF
>.|TRBV7-2|few|TRBJ2-1
TGTGCCAGCAGCCCACCTTCAGGGGGGGGCCGCGGCAATGAGCAGTTCTTC
CASSPPSGGGRGNEQFF
>TRBD1|TRBV12-3/TRBV12-4|many|TRBJ2-5
TGTGCCAGCAGTTTCTGGAGGACAGGGGGACGGGAGACCCAGTACTTC
CASSFWRTGGRETQYF
>TRBD2|TRBV12-3/TRBV12-4|.|TRBJ2-3
TGTGCCAGCTCCGGACTAGCTCCAGATACGCAGTATTTT
CASSGLAPDTQYF
>TRBD1|TRBV4-2|few|TRBJ2-7
TGTGCCAGCAGCCAAAAACAAGGTCGGACAGGGGACCCCTACGAGCAGTACTTC
CASSQKQGRTGDPYEQYF
>TRBD2|TRBV12-3/TRBV12-4|few|TRBJ2-3
TGTGCCAGCAGTTTGAGGCGGGAGGGCCGGCATTTT
CASSLRREGRHF
>.|TRBV4-1|few|TRBJ1-5
TGCGCCAGCAGCATTACGGACAATCAGCCCCAGCATTTT
CASSITDNQPQHF
>TRBD1|TRBV9|.|TRBJ2-1
TGTGCCAGCAGCGTAGTGGGACAGGCCTCAGGGAATGAGCAGTTCTTC
CASSVVGQASGNEQFF
>.|TRBV7-3|many|TRBJ2-2
TGTGCCAGCAGCTACGGACCCCTAGGCGGGGAGCTGTTTTTT
CASSYGPLGGELFF
>.|TRBV4-1|few|TRBJ2-3
TGCGCCAGCGGGCCCGGGACTTTCACAGATACGCAGTATTTT
CASGPGTFTDTQYF
>.|TRBV20-1|many|TRBJ1-1
TGCAGTGCTAGAGAGGGGGCGTTAGCTGAAGCTTTCTTT
CSAREGALAEAFF
>.|TRBV10-1|few|TRBJ2-4
TGCGCCAGCAGTGAGGGGGGTTCAGCCAAAAACATTCAGTACTTC
CASSEGGSAKNIQYF
>.|TRBV13|few|TRBJ1-1
TGTGCCAGCAGCTTAGGCCTAATGGAACAGGGTTGGGGGACTGAAGCTTTCTTT
CASSLGLMEQGWGTEAFF
>.|TRBV11-2|.|TRBJ2-4
TGTGCCAGCAGCGTAGGCCCGGGAGAAGCCAAAAACATTCAGTACTTC
CASSVGPGEAKNIQYF
>.|TRBV5-5|.|TRBJ2-1
TGTGCCAGCAGCTTGGATTTGATAGGTTCCTACAATGAGCAGTTCTTC
CASSLDLIGSYNEQFF
>.|TRBV10-1|few|TRBJ2-3
TGCGCCAGCAGTGACCCCCGGGGGTCAGATACGCAGTATTTT
CASSDPRGSDTQYF
>.|TRBV20-1|many|TRBJ1-2
TGCAGTGCCCCCTTGTTCGGGGAGGGCCTGACGGATGGCTACACCTTC
CSAPLFGEGLTDGYTF
>.|TRBV6-6|many|TRBJ1-6
TGTGCCAGCGTAGCAAGATACTCCTATAATTCACCCCTCCACTTT
CASVARYSYNSPLHF
>.|TRBV7-6|few|TRBJ2-3
TGTGCCAGCAGCTTAGTGGCTAGTGGCACAGATACGCAGTATTTT
CASSLVASGTDTQYF
>.|TRBV20-1|few|TRBJ1-2
TGCAGTGCTAGTCTTCAGGGTGTTGGCTACACCTTC
CSASLQGVGYTF
>TRBD2|TRBV5-6|many|TRBJ2-7
TGTGCCAGCAGCCTACCCGGGGGGGCATACTACGAGCAGTACTTC
CASSLPGGAYYEQYF
>.|TRBV24-1|many|TRBJ1-1
TGTGCCACCAACCAGGGGCGGGCTTTCTTT
CATNQGRAFF
>.|TRBV18|.|TRBJ2-7
TGTGCCAGCTCACCACTCAACGAGGGAGAGCAGTACTTC
CASSPLNEGEQYF
>.|TRBV6-4|.|TRBJ1-4
TGTGCCAGCAGTGACTCGTCTTTGACGGACACCGAGCTGTTTTTT
CASSDSSLTDTELFF